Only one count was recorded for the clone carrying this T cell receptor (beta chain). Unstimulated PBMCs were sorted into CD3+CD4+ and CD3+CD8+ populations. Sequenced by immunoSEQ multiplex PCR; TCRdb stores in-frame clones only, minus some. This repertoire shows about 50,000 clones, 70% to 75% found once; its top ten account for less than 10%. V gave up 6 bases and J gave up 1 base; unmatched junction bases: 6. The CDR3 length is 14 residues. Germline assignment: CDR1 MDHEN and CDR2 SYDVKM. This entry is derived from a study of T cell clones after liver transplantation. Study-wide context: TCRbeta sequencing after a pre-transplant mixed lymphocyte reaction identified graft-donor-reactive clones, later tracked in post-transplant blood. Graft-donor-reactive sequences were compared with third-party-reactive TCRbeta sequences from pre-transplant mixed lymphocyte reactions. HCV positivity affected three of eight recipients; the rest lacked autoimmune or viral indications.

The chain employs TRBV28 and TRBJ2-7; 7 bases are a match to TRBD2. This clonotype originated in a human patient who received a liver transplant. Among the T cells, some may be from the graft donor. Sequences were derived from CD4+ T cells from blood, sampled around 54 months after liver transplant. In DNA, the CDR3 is TGTGCCAGCAGAGTCCGGGAGGATTCCTACGAGCAGTACTTC. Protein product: CASRVREDSYEQYF.